A selection of T cell receptor beta chains follows, all from one sample in a study of cytotoxic CD8 clonotypes in ibrutinib-treated CLL. Sequencing was performed with immunoSEQ multiplex PCR; in TCRdb, only in-frame clones are kept and a portion is missing. The sample has tens of thousands of clones; around nine tenths are singletons. The specimen comprised PBMCs, sampled after 12 months of ibrutinib treatment. The receptors were sampled from a human donor with chronic lymphocytic leukemia. CDR3s include the opening cysteine and the closing phenylalanine or tryptophan. D genes are given only for firm matches. Expanded clones get a size class; other rows say once, few or many, or leave the size out.

j_call d_call clone_size v_call cdr3_nt cdr3_aa
TRBJ1-4 . . TRBV10-2 TGCGCCAGCAGTGATACCGGGGTTGAAGAAAAACTGTTTTTT CASSDTGVEEKLFF
TRBJ1-5 TRBD1 . TRBV19 TGTGCCAGTACCCCCCGTTGGGGGCAGGGGGCCAATCAGCCCCAGCATTTT CASTPRWGQGANQPQHF
TRBJ2-1 . . TRBV2 TGTGCCAGCCGTCCTAGCATCTCCTACAATGAGCAGTTCTTC CASRPSISYNEQFF
TRBJ1-1 TRBD1 . TRBV15 TGTGCCACCAGCAGAGGGACAGGGGCCACCGCGGCTTTCTTT CATSRGTGATAAFF
TRBJ1-2 TRBD1 . TRBV11-3 TGTGCCAGCAGGAGTGGGACAGGGTCCTATGGCTACACCTTC CASRSGTGSYGYTF
TRBJ2-7 TRBD1 . TRBV11-1 TGTGCCAGCAGTCCAGGGCCGGGACAGGGGTTTGGGAGCTCCTACGAGCAGTACTTC CASSPGPGQGFGSSYEQYF
TRBJ2-3 TRBD2 . TRBV9 TGTGCCAGCAGCCACGGGACTAGCGGGAGTTCAGATACGCAGTATTTT CASSHGTSGSSDTQYF
TRBJ2-7 TRBD2 . TRBV5-1 TGCGCCAGCAGCTATCGGACGGGAGGCCAAAGCTACGAGCAGTACTTC CASSYRTGGQSYEQYF
TRBJ1-2 TRBD1 once TRBV5-6 TGTGCCAGCAGCTTGGCAGGGACAGGGGACTATGGCTACACCTTC CASSLAGTGDYGYTF
TRBJ2-3 TRBD2 . TRBV29-1 TGCAGCGTCCGAGGACTAGCGGGAGATACGCAGTATTTT CSVRGLAGDTQYF
TRBJ2-3 TRBD2 . TRBV10-2 TGCGCCAGCGCCTCTAGCGGAGATACGCAGTATTTT CASASSGDTQYF
TRBJ1-4 TRBD1 . TRBV6-1 TGTGCCAGCAGTGAACCCCGCAGGGGGGATGAAAAACTGTTTTTT CASSEPRRGDEKLFF
TRBJ1-2 TRBD1 . TRBV19 TGTGCCAGTAGTACTCTAACAGGGGGCTATGGCTACACCTTC CASSTLTGGYGYTF
TRBJ1-1 . . TRBV6-1 TGTGCCAGCAGTGAACCTGGGGGCCCTGAAGCTTTCTTT CASSEPGGPEAFF
TRBJ2-3 . . TRBV9 TGTGCCAGCAGCGTAGCTCTTATCACAGATACGCAGTATTTT CASSVALITDTQYF
TRBJ2-1 TRBD2 . TRBV18 TGTGCCAGCTCACCACCCCTAGCGGGAGGCTACAATGAGCAGTTCTTC CASSPPLAGGYNEQFF
TRBJ2-3 . . TRBV11-3 TGTGCCAGCAGCTTAGGGGAGCGTGCAGATACGCAGTATTTT CASSLGERADTQYF
TRBJ2-5 . once TRBV2 TGTGCCAGCACGGGCCCATGGGCGGGGGAGACCCAGTACTTC CASTGPWAGETQYF
TRBJ2-2 . few TRBV6-6 TGTGCCAGCAGCAAGAGTACCGGGGAGCTGTTTTTT CASSKSTGELFF
TRBJ2-1 TRBD2 . TRBV6-1 TGTGCCAGCAGGCAACTAGCGGGAGGGTACAATGAGCAGTTCTTC CASRQLAGGYNEQFF
TRBJ2-5 . . TRBV28 TGTGCCAGCAGTCGGCAAGGGGCCCGTAACCGGGAGACCCAGTACTTC CASSRQGARNRETQYF
TRBJ2-2 . . TRBV29-1 TGCAGCGGGGGGCCGCCGGGCACCGGGGAGCTGTTTTTT CSGGPPGTGELFF
TRBJ1-2 . . TRBV19 TGTGCCAGTAGTATCCCCTCGAACTGGAACTATGGCTACACCTTC CASSIPSNWNYGYTF
TRBJ2-5 . . TRBV4-2 TGTGCCAGCAGCCAAGATCTGGGAACCGGGGAGACCCAGTACTTC CASSQDLGTGETQYF
TRBJ2-1 . . TRBV5-8 TGTGCCAGCAGCTTGGGCGAGCTTGGTGAGCAGTTCTTC CASSLGELGEQFF
TRBJ1-3 . . TRBV6-6 TGTGCCAGCAGTTCCCTTTTTGGAGGAAACACCATATATTTT CASSSLFGGNTIYF
TRBJ2-5 TRBD2 . TRBV5-1 TGCGCCAGCAGCCCCCGACTAGCGGGATACCAAGAGACCCAGTACTTC CASSPRLAGYQETQYF
TRBJ2-1 . . TRBV6-6 TGTGCCAGCAGTTCTACCGGGACTGCTAAATACAATGAGCAGTTCTTC CASSSTGTAKYNEQFF
TRBJ2-1 . once TRBV29-1 TGCAGCGTTGTAATACGGGCAATTCGGGACAATGAGCAGTTCTTC CSVVIRAIRDNEQFF
TRBJ2-5 . . TRBV30 TGTGCCTGGAGCTTAAAAGGGGGAGAGACCCAGTACTTC CAWSLKGGETQYF
TRBJ1-1 . . TRBV6-5 TGTGCCAGCGACGACAGGCCTATGAACACTGAAGCTTTCTTT CASDDRPMNTEAFF
TRBJ1-4 . . TRBV18 TGTGCCAGCTCACCGATGGTGGGCAACGAGGGGGAAAAACTGTTTTTT CASSPMVGNEGEKLFF
TRBJ2-3 TRBD2 . TRBV5-1 TGCGCCAGCAGCTTAGAGACTAGCGGGAGGAGTACAGATACGCAGTATTTT CASSLETSGRSTDTQYF
TRBJ2-7 TRBD1 . TRBV14 TGTGCCAGCAGCTCGACGACAGGGGCTAATGGGAATCCCTACGAGCAGTACTTC CASSSTTGANGNPYEQYF
TRBJ2-4 . . TRBV27 TGTGCCAGCAGTTCTACACCAGGAGCACTAGCCAAAAACATTCAGTACTTC CASSSTPGALAKNIQYF
TRBJ2-1 TRBD2 . TRBV11-2 TGTGCCAGCAGCTTAGGATTGGGAGGGCCGGGTAACGAGCAGTTCTTC CASSLGLGGPGNEQFF
TRBJ2-1 . . TRBV9 TGTGCCAGCAGCCATTACAATGAGCAGTTCTTC CASSHYNEQFF
TRBJ2-5 . . TRBV18 TGTGCCAGCTCACCGCCTGCGGGTCCCCGTACCCAGTACTTC CASSPPAGPRTQYF
TRBJ2-3 . once TRBV5-1 TGCGCCAGCAGCTCTAGGACAGGCACAGATACGCAGTATTTT CASSSRTGTDTQYF
TRBJ2-7 TRBD1 . TRBV7-3 TGTGCCAGCAGCGCCCGACCGGGACAGGGAGGGAACTACGAGCAGTACTTC CASSARPGQGGNYEQYF